The 13 T cell receptor beta chains reported below all come from one sample, sequenced in a study of T-cell reconstitution after alpha-beta-depleted transplantation in children. Unique molecular identifiers were used in preparing the TCRbeta library. MiXCR, run by TCRdb on the PCR reads, gives a single entry per CDR3 protein. The table includes 230,000 or so distinct CDR3 sequences, approximately 9.9% detected once. The sample in question was PBMCs from the stem cell graft donor, obtained from the stem cell graft. These receptors were obtained from a human donor who donated a stem cell graft to a child with SCID.

This clonotype was counted at least ten times. The chain uses TRBV20-1 and TRBJ2-3; 7 nucleotides match TRBD2. Germline CDR1 reads DFQATT; CDR2 reads SNEGSKA (reference sequence). There are 14 residues in the CDR3. V lost 4 bases and J lost 4; bases outside the gene matches: 8. This CDR3 reads CSANPGGSADTQYF. The CDR3 bases are TGCAGTGCTAACCCGGGGGGTAGCGCAGATACGCAGTATTTT.

This clonotype has ten or more counts. The V gene is TRBV7-2, the J gene TRBJ1-1; 10 bases align to TRBD1. V was clipped by 3 bases and J by 5 bases; unmatched bases: 9. The CDR3 extends over 16 amino acids. CDR1 is SGHTA and CDR2 is FQGNSA in the germline V gene. The CDR3 coding sequence is TGTGCCAGCAGCTTCATGCGGGGACAGGGGAAAACTGAAGCTTTCTTT. Its protein is CASSFMRGQGKTEAFF.

This clonotype has ten or more counts. The chain is built from TRBV5-6 and TRBJ2-1, with D hard to call. CDR3 length: 13 residues. Germline V CDR1 and CDR2: SGHDT, YYEEEE. V was trimmed by 7 bases and J by 4 bases, leaving 12 bases between them. CDR3: CASVSALYNEQFF. CDR3 nucleotide sequence: TGTGCCAGCGTGTCAGCCCTTTACAATGAGCAGTTCTTC.

This clonotype has at least ten counts. The J gene is TRBJ1-1, the V gene TRBV20-1; 9 bases align to TRBD1. The CDR3 has 14 residues. The V gene's germline CDR1 is DFQATT and CDR2 SNEGSKA (reference sequence). V trimming: 2 bases; J trimming: 4 bases; junction bases outside the gene matches: 5. CDR3 sequence: CSARNRGQGTEAFF. CDR3 DNA: TGCAGTGCTAGAAACAGGGGGCAGGGCACTGAAGCTTTCTTT.

This clonotype was seen a handful of times. The chain joins TRBV5-5 to TRBJ2-1; D call uncertain. Germline CDR1 reads SGHKS; CDR2 reads YYEKEE (reference sequence). Trimming shortened V by 6 bases and J by 2 bases, and 15 bases separated the two germline ends. The CDR3 totals 15 residues. CDR3 protein: CASTPDGAPYNEQFF. As DNA, the CDR3 is TGTGCCAGCACCCCGGACGGAGCCCCCTACAATGAGCAGTTCTTC.

Many counts were recorded for this clonotype. The rearrangement joins TRBV5-1 to TRBJ2-5, with D perhaps matching TRBD1 (7 bases). Trimming cost V 4 bases and J 1 base, with 14 bases left between them. Germline V gene data show CDR1 as SGHRS and CDR2 as YFSETQ. This CDR3 is 15 amino acids long. CDR3 in amino acids: CASSGGTAVQETQYF. CDR3 nucleotide sequence: TGCGCCAGCAGCGGAGGGACAGCAGTCCAAGAGACCCAGTACTTC. Full variable domain (missing parts from reference TRBV5-1 and TRBJ2-5): KAGVTQTPRYLIKTRGQQVTLSCSPISGHRSVSWYQQTPGQGLQFLFEYFSETQRNKGNFPGRFSGRQFSNSRSEMNVSTLELGDSALYLCASSGGTAVQETQYFGPGTRLLVL.

This clonotype was seen many times. This sequence joins TRBV15 and TRBJ2-1; 8 bases line up with TRBD1. The trim removed 1 base at V and 6 bases at J, leaving 11 bases unmatched. CDR3 length equals 17 residues. The germline V gene has CDR1 LNHNV and CDR2 YYDKDF (reference sequence). The chain's CDR3 is CATSRARGTGNFNEQFF. The DNA for the CDR3 is TGTGCCACCAGCAGAGCCCGGGGGACAGGTAATTTCAATGAGCAGTTCTTC.

This clonotype was seen ten or more times. This chain connects TRBV20-1 to TRBJ1-1; the D gene is possibly TRBD1 (5 bases). Between the trimmed V and J ends, which lost 3 bases and 4 bases, there was a span of 15 bases. CDR3 length equals 14 residues. CDR1 is DFQATT and CDR2 is SNEGSKA in the germline V gene (reference sequence). The DNA for the CDR3 is TGCAGTGCTAGTAGGTCAGGGTGGGTCACTGAAGCTTTCTTT. Translated, it gives CSASRSGWVTEAFF.

At least ten counts were recorded for this clonotype. The chain recombines TRBV12-3 or TRBV12-4 with TRBJ2-3; tentatively, D is TRBD2 (6 bases). V dropped 5 bases and J dropped 1 base, with 13 bases sitting between them. CDR3 length: 15 amino acids. CDR3 bases: TGTGCCAGCAGTCTACTAGCCCAACGCACAGATACGCAGTATTTT. It codes for CASSLLAQRTDTQYF.

The table lists this clonotype with many counts. V is TRBV20-1 and J is TRBJ2-1, with 10 bases identical to TRBD2. With 1 base clipped from V and 0 bases from J, the junction kept 6 bases outside the gene matches. Germline V gene data show CDR1 as DFQATT and CDR2 as SNEGSKA (reference sequence). The CDR3 is 17 amino acids. The CDR3 region is CSARVAGGRSSYNEQFF. The CDR3 DNA follows: TGCAGTGCTAGAGTAGCGGGGGGCCGGAGCTCCTACAATGAGCAGTTCTTC.

This clonotype was detected ten times or more. V gene TRBV5-6 combines with J gene TRBJ2-3; TRBD1 matches 8 bases. This CDR3 has 14 residues. Germline V gene data show CDR1 as SGHDT and CDR2 as YYEEEE. Germline trimming cut 4 bases from V and 5 bases from J; bases unmatched to any gene: 6. In nucleotides, the CDR3 is TGTGCCAGCAGCCCCGGGACAGGCCTAGATACGCAGTATTTT. The encoded protein is CASSPGTGLDTQYF.

There are many counts of this clonotype. This rearrangement joins TRBV6-2 or TRBV6-3 to TRBJ1-1; no firm D call. CDR1 and CDR2 from the germline V gene are MNHEY and SVGEGT. Trimming left V 2 bases short and J 1 base short, with 8 bases between. The CDR3 has 14 residues. The CDR3 loop is CASSYEGWNTEAFF. CDR3 nucleotides: TGTGCCAGCAGTTACGAGGGCTGGAACACTGAAGCTTTCTTT.

To note about this clonotype: It may be a read error: a sequence one base away is much more abundant. The chain uses TRBV7-9 and TRBJ1-2; D possibly corresponds to TRBD1 (6 bases). This CDR3 spans 14 amino acids. Germline V gene lookup returns CDR1 SEHNR and CDR2 FQNEAQ (reference sequence). CDR3 in DNA: TGTGCCGGCAGCTTAGGCCAGGGGCCATATGGCTACACCTTC. Amino acid sequence: CAGSLGQGPYGYTF.